Listed below are T cell receptor beta chains from one sample, sequenced in a study of cytomegalovirus exposure and HLA in healthy donors. Profiled with immunoSEQ multiplex PCR; TCRdb holds only in-frame clones, not every one. The sample has 100,000 to 150,000 clones; more than 75% are singletons. Sample: PBMCs. The receptors come from an older woman in good health and CMV-seropositive. Both conserved end residues are part of each CDR3. D genes are given only for firm matches. Clone size, where shown, is once, few, many, or a class for clones that have expanded.

J,V,D,size,DNA,CDR3
TRBJ1-6,TRBV19,TRBD1,.,TGTGCCACCGACAGGGGAAGTAATTCACCCCTCCACTTT,CATDRGSNSPLHF
TRBJ1-1,TRBV28,TRBD1,.,TGTGCCAGCACCCTAGGGGACAGGAACACTGAAGCTTTCTTT,CASTLGDRNTEAFF
TRBJ2-7,TRBV6-5,TRBD2,.,TGTGCCACCGCGGGGGGGGCGCTCTACGAGCAGTACTTC,CATAGGALYEQYF
TRBJ2-3,TRBV4-3,TRBD2,.,TGCGCCAGCAGCCAAGGCGGGAGGTCAGATACGCAGTATTTT,CASSQGGRSDTQYF
TRBJ2-4,TRBV29-1,TRBD1,.,TGCAGCGTTGTACTACAGGGGGCGGCCAAAAACATTCAGTACTTC,CSVVLQGAAKNIQYF
TRBJ2-7,TRBV5-4,TRBD2,.,TGTGCCAGCGCGGGGGGCAGCTCCTACGAGCAGTACTTC,CASAGGSSYEQYF
TRBJ1-5,TRBV18,TRBD1,.,TGTGCCAGCTCACAACAAACAGGGGGAGGCAATCAGCCCCAGCATTTT,CASSQQTGGGNQPQHF
TRBJ2-1,TRBV30,TRBD2,.,TGTGCCTGGAGTGTACGGAAACTAGCGGGATACAATGAGCAGTTCTTC,CAWSVRKLAGYNEQFF
TRBJ2-3,TRBV5-1,.,.,TGCGCCAGCAGCTTGGTGTCGGTAGATACGCAGTATTTT,CASSLVSVDTQYF
TRBJ2-1,TRBV4-2,.,.,TGTGCCAGCAGCCTCGGACAAGGCCCCGCACAAAACTACAATGAGCAGTTCTTC,CASSLGQGPAQNYNEQFF
TRBJ2-7,TRBV27,.,.,TGTGCCAGCAGGGGCGGGGTGAACCTCTACGAGCAGTACTTC,CASRGGVNLYEQYF
TRBJ1-5,TRBV30,.,.,TGTGCCTGGAGTGTATCTGGGAGTAGCAATCAGCCCCAGCATTTT,CAWSVSGSSNQPQHF
TRBJ1-5,TRBV5-1,TRBD1,.,TGTGCCAGCAGCCCCGGACAGGGAAATCAGCCCCAGCATTTT,CASSPGQGNQPQHF
TRBJ2-1,TRBV29-1,.,.,TGCAGCGGAGGGAGGAGGGGTGGAAATGAGCAGTTCTTC,CSGGRRGGNEQFF
TRBJ2-1,TRBV5-6,TRBD2,once,TGTGCCAGCAGCCTTTCAATCCTAGCGGTGAGCTCCTACAATGAGCAGTTCTTC,CASSLSILAVSSYNEQFF
TRBJ2-1,TRBV7-2,TRBD2,.,TGTGCCAGCAGCTTAGGGGGGCAACTAGCGGGGTATGAGCAGTTCTTC,CASSLGGQLAGYEQFF
TRBJ2-5,TRBV6-5,TRBD1,.,TGTGCCAGCAGTTGGGACAGCGGATTATGGACCCAGTACTTC,CASSWDSGLWTQYF
TRBJ1-1,TRBV19,.,.,TGTGCCAGTACCCCGGGGGGGACTGAAGCTTTCTTT,CASTPGGTEAFF
TRBJ2-5,TRBV7-8,TRBD2,.,TGTGCCAGCAGCCCAGTCTTGGCTAGCGGGAGCTCCGATACCCAGTACTTC,CASSPVLASGSSDTQYF
TRBJ1-1,TRBV15,.,.,TGTGCCACCAGCAGAGATCGCTGGACAGTATTCAGTGAAGCTTTCTTT,CATSRDRWTVFSEAFF